These 32 T cell receptor beta chains share one sample of origin, sequenced in a study of blood T cell repertoires in COVID-19. Repertoires were generated with immunoSEQ multiplex PCR, while TCRdb's copy carries only in-frame clones and drops some. The top ten clones hold around 4% of a sample with over 70,000 clones, under 90% of them seen once. Material for sequencing was peripheral blood. All receptors come from a woman aged 55-70 years with acute or convalescent COVID-19.

This clone was found once. The chain has TRBV9 and TRBJ1-3; D gene ambiguous. CDR3 length equals 13 residues. V was clipped by 10 bases and J by 0 bases, with 11 bases between them. Germline V CDR1 and CDR2: SGDLS, YYNGEE. The CDR3 coding sequence is TGTGCCTCCGGACGGGACTCTGGAAACACCATATATTTT. Protein product: CASGRDSGNTIYF.

V gene TRBV7-9 combines with J gene TRBJ1-1; unclear D gene. V was pared by 0 bases and J by 6 bases, with 11 bases between. The CDR3 runs to 14 residues. CDR1 and CDR2 from the germline V gene are SEHNR and FQNEAQ (reference sequence). CDR3 bases: TGTGCCAGCAGCTTAGCGTCCGGGTTGGCTGAAGCTTTCTTT. Translating it yields CASSLASGLAEAFF.

The chain combines TRBV9 with TRBJ1-4, with TRBD1 matching 7 bases. Germline V lookup: CDR1 SGDLS, CDR2 YYNGEE. The CDR3 length is 13 residues. Trimming removed 4 bases from V and 5 bases from J; junction bases left unmatched: 2. The CDR3 sequence: CASSQGQNEKLFF. The CDR3 coding sequence is TGTGCCAGCAGCCAGGGACAGAATGAAAAACTGTTTTTT.

V is TRBV20-1 and J is TRBJ2-1; 8 nucleotides match TRBD1. The length of the CDR3 is 11 residues. J was trimmed by 8 bases and V by 6 bases; bases with no gene match: 3. The germline gives CDR1 DFQATT, CDR2 SNEGSKA (reference sequence). The chain's CDR3 is CSASGGYEQFF. The CDR3 bases are TGCAGTGCATCAGGGGGCTATGAGCAGTTCTTC.

This clone occurred a few times. The chain has TRBV5-4 and TRBJ2-5; D is perhaps TRBD1 (6 bases). The V gene lost 4 bases and the J gene lost 5 bases, with 15 bases spanning the gap. Germline V lookup: CDR1 SGHNT, CDR2 YYREEE (reference sequence). CDR3 length: 14 residues. In DNA, the CDR3 is TGTGCCAGCAGCACAAACAGGGAATTGGAGACCCAGTACTTC. It is translated as CASSTNRELETQYF.

The chain links TRBV15 to TRBJ2-7; possibly TRBD1 for D (6 bases). Germline CDR1 and CDR2: LNHNV and YYDKDF (reference sequence). The CDR3 is 15 residues long. The V and J ends lost 2 bases and 5 bases respectively, with 16 bases between them. The CDR3 here is CATSRRTATSNEQYF. DNA of the CDR3: TGTGCCACCAGCAGAAGGACAGCGACCTCAAACGAGCAGTACTTC. The full variable domain, its missing parts supplied by reference TRBV15 and TRBJ2-7, is DAMVIQNPRYQVTQFGKPVTLSCSQTLNHNVMYWYQQKSSQAPKLLFHYYDKDFNNEADTPDNFQSRRPNTSFCFLDIRSPGLGDTAMYLCATSRRTATSNEQYFGPGTRLTVT.

The table lists this clone with a few counts. CDR3 amino acids: CASSSTGGSYEQYF. The CDR3, as DNA: TGTGCCAGTAGCTCGACAGGGGGCTCCTACGAGCAGTACTTC. The chain has TRBV19 and TRBJ2-7, with TRBD1 identical over 9 bases. Losses at the gene ends were 6 bases for V and 0 bases for J; bases not matched to a gene: 3. This CDR3 is 14 amino acids long. Germline loops: CDR1 LNHDA, CDR2 SQIVND (reference sequence). The complete variable domain, with remaining parts taken from reference TRBV19 and TRBJ2-7, reads DGGITQSPKYLFRKEGQNVTLSCEQNLNHDAMYWYRQDPGQGLRLIYYSQIVNDFQKGDIAEGYSVSREKKESFPLTVTSAQKNPTAFYLCASSSTGGSYEQYFGPGTRLTVT.

The V call is TRBV11-2, the J call TRBJ2-4; possible D gene TRBD1, 5 bases. Trimming took 5 bases from V and 0 from J, leaving 8 bases between them. The CDR3 contains 14 residues. The germline V gene has CDR1 SGHAT and CDR2 FQNNGV. CDR3 in amino acids: CASSGTGAKNIQYF. The CDR3 DNA reads TGTGCCAGCAGCGGCACAGGAGCCAAAAACATTCAGTACTTC.

This clone was seen a handful of times. This chain connects TRBV12-3 or TRBV12-4 to TRBJ2-7; D remains unclear. Between the trimmed V and J ends, which lost 3 bases and 3 bases, there was a span of 9 bases. The CDR3 extends over 13 amino acids. In DNA, the CDR3 is TGTGCCAGCAGTTTTTCACACAGCTACGAGCAGTACTTC. The encoded protein is CASSFSHSYEQYF.

This clone was observed a few times. J is TRBJ1-5 and V is TRBV15; D is perhaps TRBD1 (6 bases). Trimming cost V 5 bases and J 3 bases, with 14 bases left between them. This CDR3 has 15 residues. Per the germline V gene, CDR1 is LNHNV and CDR2 is YYDKDF (reference sequence). The CDR3: CATSVDKGVNQPQHF. CDR3 nucleotide sequence: TGTGCCACCAGCGTCGACAAGGGGGTCAATCAGCCCCAGCATTTT.

The chain recombines TRBV4-1 with TRBJ2-5, with TRBD2 identical over 12 bases. The CDR3 sequence is 16 residues long. The ends lost 3 bases at V and 4 bases at J; junction bases unmatched: 6. Germline-derived CDR1 and CDR2 are MGHRA and YSYEKL. CDR3 nucleotide sequence: TGCGCCAGCAGCCATTCGACTAGCGGGAGTTCAGAGACCCAGTACTTC. It specifies CASSHSTSGSSETQYF.

This clone was observed once. The chain recombines TRBV9 with TRBJ2-1; D possibly corresponds to TRBD2 (6 bases). The CDR3 has 17 amino acids. The V gene lost 5 bases and the J gene lost 0 bases, with 18 bases spanning the gap. Germline assignment: CDR1 SGDLS and CDR2 YYNGEE. CDR3: CASSHVASAYSYNEQFF. CDR3 DNA: TGTGCCAGCAGTCACGTGGCTAGCGCGTACTCCTACAATGAGCAGTTCTTC.

This clone was detected only a few times. The rearrangement links TRBV29-1 to TRBJ1-1, with a weak D call TRBD1 (6 bases). Per the germline V gene, CDR1 is SQVTM and CDR2 is ANQGSEA. This CDR3 spans 11 amino acids. Trimming pared 6 bases from V and 9 bases from J, leaving 14 bases between. The CDR3 coding sequence is TGCAGCGTCCTTAGACAGGATCAAGCTTTCTTT. This translates into CSVLRQDQAFF.

The V gene is TRBV7-2, the J gene TRBJ2-7, with a possible D match to TRBD2 (6 bases). Germline V gene lookup returns CDR1 SGHTA and CDR2 FQGNSA. The CDR3 is 14 residues long. V was trimmed by 5 bases and J by 2 bases, leaving 13 bases between them. The CDR3 here is CASSRGLDTYEQYF. CDR3 nucleotide sequence: TGTGCCAGCAGCCGGGGACTGGACACCTACGAGCAGTACTTC.

Ten or more counts support this clone. Other nucleotide sequences from this sample produce the same CDR3. The chain couples TRBV9 to TRBJ1-1; perhaps TRBD1 as D (6 bases). Looked up from germline, CDR1 is SGDLS and CDR2 is YYNGEE. This CDR3 contains 12 residues. The ends were cut back, 4 bases at V and 5 bases at J, with 9 bases in the middle. The CDR3 is CASSPGTTEAFF. The CDR3 coding sequence is TGTGCCAGCAGCCCTGGGACAACTGAAGCTTTCTTT.

This chain connects TRBV29-1 to TRBJ2-1; D unclear. The germline V gene encodes CDR1 SQVTM and CDR2 ANQGSEA. This CDR3 region has 13 residues. V lost 4 bases and J lost 0, with 7 bases in between. The CDR3 region is CSVALYSYNEQFF. The CDR3 nucleotides are TGCAGCGTTGCTTTATACTCCTACAATGAGCAGTTCTTC.

The rearrangement uses TRBV21-1 and TRBJ2-2; the table's TRBD2 call for D was not verified on the DNA. TRBV21-1 is designated a pseudogene. The CDR3 is 16 amino acids. CDR3: CASSNSKRGRTGELFF. The CDR3 coding sequence is TGTGCCAGCAGCAATTCGAAGCGGGGCCGTACCGGGGAGCTGTTTTTT.

This clone appeared a single time. The CDR3: CASSYSVGAYTGELFF. The CDR3 region has the DNA TGTGCCAGCAGTTACTCCGTGGGGGCCTACACCGGGGAGCTGTTTTTT. The chain employs TRBV6-5 and TRBJ2-2, with D possibly being TRBD1 (6 bases). V was pared by 0 bases and J by 3 bases, with 11 bases between. This CDR3 comprises 16 residues. CDR1 MNHEY and CDR2 SVGAGI come from the germline V gene.

The chain links TRBV3-1 (or the pseudogene TRBV3-2) to TRBJ1-5, with 9 bases that match TRBD1. This CDR3 spans 14 amino acids. The J segment lost 7 bases and the V segment lost 4 bases, leaving 5 bases of the junction unmatched. The germline gives CDR1 LGHDT, CDR2 YNNKEL (reference sequence). The CDR3 loop is CASSRTGGAQPQHF. CDR3 bases: TGTGCCAGCAGCCGAACAGGGGGCGCCCAGCCCCAGCATTTT.

The V and J genes are TRBV6-5 and TRBJ1-4; D may be TRBD1 (5 bases). Trimming took off 6 bases at V and 0 bases at J, with 11 bases between the two ends. The CDR3 has 15 residues. Germline V lookup: CDR1 MNHEY, CDR2 SVGAGI. The CDR3, as DNA: TGTGCCAGCAGGTCCTCAGGGTCAACTAATGAAAAACTGTTTTTT. This codes for CASRSSGSTNEKLFF.

The V gene is TRBV9, the J gene TRBJ2-1, with 8 bases aligning to TRBD2. CDR1 and CDR2 (germline): SGDLS, YYNGEE. V lost 0 bases, J lost 8 bases, and 7 bases stayed unmatched. The length of the CDR3 is 15 residues. The CDR3 DNA is TGTGCCAGCAGCGTAGGGACTAGCACTGGGGATGAGCAGTTCTTC. This translates into CASSVGTSTGDEQFF.

V usage is TRBV18 and J usage is TRBJ1-1; the match to TRBD1 covers 7 bases. The CDR3 has 15 amino acids. With V trimmed by 5 bases and J by 0 bases, 6 bases remained unmatched. CDR1 is KGHSH, CDR2 LQKENI, per germline. The CDR3 DNA reads as TGTGCCAGCTCAGAAGGAGGGGGCATGAACACTGAAGCTTTCTTT. This encodes CASSEGGGMNTEAFF.

V and J are TRBV15 and TRBJ1-1, with D perhaps matching TRBD1 (5 bases). The CDR3 totals 14 residues. CDR1 and CDR2 from the germline V gene are LNHNV and YYDKDF (reference sequence). V was trimmed by 0 bases and J by 4 bases, leaving 9 bases between them. This CDR3 reads CATSRDRVSTEAFF. The CDR3 DNA reads TGTGCCACCAGCAGAGACAGGGTGTCCACTGAAGCTTTCTTT.

The chain joins TRBV4-1 to TRBJ2-3; 8 nucleotides match TRBD2. The length of the CDR3 is 18 residues. Trimming removed 0 bases from V and 0 bases from J; junction bases left unmatched: 8. Germline CDR1 MGHRA, CDR2 YSYEKL. The CDR3 spells CASSQEFGAGDSTDTQYF. CDR3 sequence (DNA): TGCGCCAGCAGCCAAGAGTTCGGAGCGGGGGATAGCACAGATACGCAGTATTTT.

The CDR3 sequence: CASSISTGTNYGYTF. As DNA, the CDR3 is TGTGCCAGTAGTATATCGACAGGGACCAACTATGGCTACACCTTC. The chain has TRBV19 and TRBJ1-2, with 7 bases that match TRBD1. This CDR3 has 15 amino acids. Germline loops: CDR1 LNHDA, CDR2 SQIVND (reference sequence). The ends lost 2 bases at V and 2 bases at J; junction bases unmatched: 5.

The rearrangement joins TRBV27 to TRBJ1-6, with D maybe TRBD1 (5 bases). Trimming stripped 4 bases from V and 9 bases from J, with 13 bases between. Germline CDR1 and CDR2: MNHEY and SMNVEV (reference sequence). The CDR3 is 14 residues long. The CDR3 protein is CASSSHERGSPLHF. In nucleotides, the CDR3 is TGTGCCAGCAGTTCGCACGAAAGGGGTTCACCCCTCCACTTT.

This clone came up a few times. The chain employs TRBV5-8 and TRBJ2-3, with D possibly being TRBD1 (5 bases). Germline V gene data show CDR1 as SGHTS and CDR2 as YDEGEE. This CDR3 has 16 residues. V lost 4 bases and J lost 6, with 21 bases in between. CDR3 in amino acids: CASSNLRRANEDTQYF. The CDR3 nucleotides are TGTGCCAGCAGCAACCTGCGCAGGGCCAACGAGGATACGCAGTATTTT.

This chain joins TRBV7-2 and TRBJ1-1, with unresolved D. The length of the CDR3 is 13 residues. V was clipped by 1 base and J by 2 bases, with 5 bases between them. Germline loops: CDR1 SGHTA, CDR2 FQGNSA. The CDR3 here is CASSLGQNTEAFF. In nucleotides, the CDR3 is TGTGCCAGCAGCTTAGGTCAAAACACTGAAGCTTTCTTT.

The J gene is TRBJ1-6, the V gene TRBV14; 9 bases align to TRBD1. J lost 9 bases, V lost 4 bases, and 4 bases had no gene match. The germline V gene has CDR1 SGHDN and CDR2 FVKESK. The CDR3 extends over 14 amino acids. CDR3 DNA sequence: TGTGCCAGCAGCCTTACAGGGGGCGTTTCACCCCTCCACTTT. This codes for CASSLTGGVSPLHF.

This clone was seen repeatedly, ten times or more. The rearrangement joins TRBV3-1 (or the pseudogene TRBV3-2) to TRBJ2-4; D perhaps matches TRBD2 (6 bases). The CDR3 is 16 residues long. V was cut by 3 bases and J by 6 bases, with 18 bases left in between. Looked up from germline, CDR1 is LGHDT and CDR2 is YNNKEL (reference sequence). The CDR3 loop reads CASSQAGSGGANIQYF. The CDR3 DNA sequence: TGTGCCAGCAGCCAGGCCGGGTCCGGGGGTGCAAACATTCAGTACTTC.

This clone was picked up a small number of times. The chain combines TRBV4-2 with TRBJ2-7, with D uncertain. Trimming removed 0 bases at V and 2 bases at J, with 8 bases between. Germline loops: CDR1 LGHNA, CDR2 YNFKEQ. This CDR3 is built from 14 residues. The CDR3 reads CASSQDWQAYEQYF. In DNA, the CDR3 is TGTGCCAGCAGCCAAGACTGGCAAGCCTACGAGCAGTACTTC.

The count of this clone is one. The chain couples TRBV9 to TRBJ2-1; TRBD2 matches 12 bases. Germline V gene lookup returns CDR1 SGDLS and CDR2 YYNGEE. V lost 0 bases, J lost 7 bases, and 5 bases stayed unmatched. This CDR3 is built from 16 residues. The CDR3 protein is CASSVAPSGRANEQFF. CDR3 bases: TGTGCCAGCAGCGTAGCTCCTAGCGGGAGGGCAAATGAGCAGTTCTTC.